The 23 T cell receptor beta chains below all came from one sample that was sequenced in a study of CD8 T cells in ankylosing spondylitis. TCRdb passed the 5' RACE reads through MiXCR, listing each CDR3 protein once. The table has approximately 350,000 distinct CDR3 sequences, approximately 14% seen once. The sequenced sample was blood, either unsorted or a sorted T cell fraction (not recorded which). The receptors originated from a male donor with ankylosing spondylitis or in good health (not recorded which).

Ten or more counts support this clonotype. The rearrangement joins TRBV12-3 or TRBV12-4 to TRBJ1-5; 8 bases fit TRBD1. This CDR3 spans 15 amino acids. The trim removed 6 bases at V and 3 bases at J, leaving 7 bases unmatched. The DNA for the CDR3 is TGTGCCAGCAGCCCCCGGGACAGGCACAATCAGCCCCAGCATTTT. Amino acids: CASSPRDRHNQPQHF.

The CDR3 sequence: CASSRLAEHYNEQFF. The CDR3 nucleotides are TGTGCCAGCAGCCGTCTAGCGGAGCACTACAATGAGCAGTTCTTC. V gene TRBV5-6 combines with J gene TRBJ2-1, with TRBD2 identical over 7 bases. The germline V gene encodes CDR1 SGHDT and CDR2 YYEEEE. The CDR3 sequence is 15 residues long. After removal of 4 bases from V and 3 bases from J, the junction contained 7 bases not matched to a gene.

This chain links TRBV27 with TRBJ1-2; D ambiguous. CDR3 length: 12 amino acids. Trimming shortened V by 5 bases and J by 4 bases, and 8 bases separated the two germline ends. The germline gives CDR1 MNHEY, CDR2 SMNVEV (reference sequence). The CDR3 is CASSDPFYGYTF. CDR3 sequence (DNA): TGTGCCAGCAGTGACCCGTTCTATGGCTACACCTTC.

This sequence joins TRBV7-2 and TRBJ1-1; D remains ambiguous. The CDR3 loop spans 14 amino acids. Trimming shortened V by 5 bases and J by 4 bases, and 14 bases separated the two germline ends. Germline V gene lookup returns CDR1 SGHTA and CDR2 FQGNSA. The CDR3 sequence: CASSLMRGGTEAFF. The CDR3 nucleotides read TGTGCCAGCAGCCTGATGCGGGGAGGCACTGAAGCTTTCTTT.

For the CDR3, the DNA is TGTGCCAGCAACCCAGGGAGATTCAATCAGCCCCAGCATTTT. Translated, it gives CASNPGRFNQPQHF. The chain couples TRBV6-1 to TRBJ1-5; TRBD1 is a possible D gene (5 bases). The germline gives CDR1 MNHNS, CDR2 SASEGT. CDR3 size: 14 residues. The ends were cut back, 7 bases at V and 3 bases at J, with 13 bases in the middle.

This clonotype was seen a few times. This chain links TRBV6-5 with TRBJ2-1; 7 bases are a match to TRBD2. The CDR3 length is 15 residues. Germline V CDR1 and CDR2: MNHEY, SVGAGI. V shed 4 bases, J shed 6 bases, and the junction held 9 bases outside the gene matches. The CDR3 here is CASSSNGGLGNEQFF. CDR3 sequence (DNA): TGTGCCAGCAGTTCCAACGGGGGGTTGGGCAATGAGCAGTTCTTC.

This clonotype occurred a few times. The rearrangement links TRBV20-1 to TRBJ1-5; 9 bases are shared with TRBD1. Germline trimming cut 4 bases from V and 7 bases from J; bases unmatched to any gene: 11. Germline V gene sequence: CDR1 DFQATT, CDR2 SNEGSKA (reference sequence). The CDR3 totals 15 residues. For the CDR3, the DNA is TGCAGTGCTACGTCCCGGGACAGGGATGGACAGCCCCAGCATTTT. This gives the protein CSATSRDRDGQPQHF.

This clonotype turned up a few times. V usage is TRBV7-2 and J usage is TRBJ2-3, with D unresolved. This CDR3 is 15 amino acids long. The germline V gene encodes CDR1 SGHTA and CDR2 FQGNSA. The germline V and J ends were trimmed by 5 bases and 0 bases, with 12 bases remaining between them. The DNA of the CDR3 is TGTGCCAGCAGCCCAGACGACACTAGCACAGATACGCAGTATTTT. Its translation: CASSPDDTSTDTQYF.

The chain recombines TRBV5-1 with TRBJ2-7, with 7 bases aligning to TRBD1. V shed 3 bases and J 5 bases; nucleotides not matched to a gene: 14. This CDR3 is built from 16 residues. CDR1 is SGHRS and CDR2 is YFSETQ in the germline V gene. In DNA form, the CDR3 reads TGCGCCAGCAGCTACCTACCGACAGGGAGAGGTGACGAGCAGTACTTC. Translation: CASSYLPTGRGDEQYF.

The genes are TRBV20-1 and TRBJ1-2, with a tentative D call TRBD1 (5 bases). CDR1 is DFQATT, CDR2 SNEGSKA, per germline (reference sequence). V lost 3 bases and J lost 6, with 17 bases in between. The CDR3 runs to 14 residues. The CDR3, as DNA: TGCAGTGCTAGTCGGGGGAGCAGGGCGGATGGCTACACCTTC. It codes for CSASRGSRADGYTF.

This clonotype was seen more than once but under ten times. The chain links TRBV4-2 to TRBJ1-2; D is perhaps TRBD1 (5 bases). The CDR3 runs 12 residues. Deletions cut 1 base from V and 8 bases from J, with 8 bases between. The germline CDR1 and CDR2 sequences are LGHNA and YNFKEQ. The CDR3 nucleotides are TGTGCCAGCAGCCAAGTGACAGAGGGCTACACCTTC. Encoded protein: CASSQVTEGYTF.

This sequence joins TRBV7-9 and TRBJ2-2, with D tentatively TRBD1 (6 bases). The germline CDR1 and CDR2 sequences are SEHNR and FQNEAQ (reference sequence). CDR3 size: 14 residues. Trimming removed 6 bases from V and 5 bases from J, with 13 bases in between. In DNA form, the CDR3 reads TGTGCCAGCAGGCCCCAGGGGTGGACCGGGGAGCTGTTTTTT. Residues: CASRPQGWTGELFF.

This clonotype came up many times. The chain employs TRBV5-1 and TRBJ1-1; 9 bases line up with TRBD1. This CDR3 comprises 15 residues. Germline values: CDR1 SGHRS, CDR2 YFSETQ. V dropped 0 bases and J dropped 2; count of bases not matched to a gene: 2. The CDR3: CASSLGTGVNTEAFF. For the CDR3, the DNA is TGCGCCAGCAGCTTGGGGACAGGGGTCAACACTGAAGCTTTCTTT. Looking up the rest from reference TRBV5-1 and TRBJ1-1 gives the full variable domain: KAGVTQTPRYLIKTRGQQVTLSCSPISGHRSVSWYQQTPGQGLQFLFEYFSETQRNKGNFPGRFSGRQFSNSRSEMNVSTLELGDSALYLCASSLGTGVNTEAFFGQGTRLTVV.

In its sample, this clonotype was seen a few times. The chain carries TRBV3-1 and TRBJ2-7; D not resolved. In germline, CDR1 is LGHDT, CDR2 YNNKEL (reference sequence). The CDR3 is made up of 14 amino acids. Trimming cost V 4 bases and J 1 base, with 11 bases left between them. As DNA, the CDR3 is TGTGCCAGCAGCCCTCGGACGCCTTCCTACGAGCAGTACTTC. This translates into CASSPRTPSYEQYF.

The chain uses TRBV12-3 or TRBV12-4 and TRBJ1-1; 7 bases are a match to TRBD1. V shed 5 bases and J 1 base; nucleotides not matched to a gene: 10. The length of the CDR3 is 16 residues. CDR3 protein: CASSLQTGRGNTEAFF. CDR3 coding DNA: TGTGCCAGCAGTCTCCAGACAGGGCGGGGGAACACTGAAGCTTTCTTT.

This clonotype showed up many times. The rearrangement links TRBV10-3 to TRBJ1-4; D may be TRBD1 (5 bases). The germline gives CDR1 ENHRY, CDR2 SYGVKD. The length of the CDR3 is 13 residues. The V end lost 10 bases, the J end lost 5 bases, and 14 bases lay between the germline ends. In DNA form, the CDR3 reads TGTGCCACCGGTGAACAGGCGAATGAAAAACTGTTTTTT. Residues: CATGEQANEKLFF.

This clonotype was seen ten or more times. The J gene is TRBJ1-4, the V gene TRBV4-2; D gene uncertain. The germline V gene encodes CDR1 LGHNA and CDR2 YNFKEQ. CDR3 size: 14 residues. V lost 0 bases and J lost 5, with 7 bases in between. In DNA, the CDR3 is TGTGCCAGCAGCCAAGACCCGGCAAATGAAAAACTGTTTTTT. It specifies CASSQDPANEKLFF.

The DNA for the CDR3 is TGCAGTGCTGAGGACAGGGACATAGGTGAAAAACTGTTTTTT. Its protein is CSAEDRDIGEKLFF. The chain joins TRBV20-1 to TRBJ1-4, with TRBD1 identical over 8 bases. The V gene end was trimmed by 5 bases and the J gene end by 7 bases; junction bases not matched to a gene: 9. This CDR3 comprises 14 residues. From germline, CDR1 is DFQATT and CDR2 SNEGSKA (reference sequence).

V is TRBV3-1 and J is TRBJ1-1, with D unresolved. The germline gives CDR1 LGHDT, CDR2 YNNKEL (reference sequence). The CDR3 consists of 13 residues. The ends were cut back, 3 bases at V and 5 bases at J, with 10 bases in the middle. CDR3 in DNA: TGTGCCAGCAGCCAGGGTGGGAGGACTGAAGCTTTCTTT. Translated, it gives CASSQGGRTEAFF.

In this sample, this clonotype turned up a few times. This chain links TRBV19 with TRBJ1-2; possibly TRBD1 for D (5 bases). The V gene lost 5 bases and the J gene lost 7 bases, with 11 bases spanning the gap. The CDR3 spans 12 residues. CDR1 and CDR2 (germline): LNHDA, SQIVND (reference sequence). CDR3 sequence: CASSPRTRGYTF. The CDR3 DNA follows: TGTGCCAGTAGTCCCCGGACACGTGGCTACACCTTC.

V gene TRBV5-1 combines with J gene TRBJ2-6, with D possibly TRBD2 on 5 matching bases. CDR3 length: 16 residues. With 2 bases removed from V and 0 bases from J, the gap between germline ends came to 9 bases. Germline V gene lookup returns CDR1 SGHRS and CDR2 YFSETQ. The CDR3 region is CASSLTGNSGANVLTF. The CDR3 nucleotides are TGCGCCAGCAGCTTAACGGGAAACTCTGGGGCCAACGTCCTGACTTTC. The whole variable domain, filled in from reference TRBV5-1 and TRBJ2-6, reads KAGVTQTPRYLIKTRGQQVTLSCSPISGHRSVSWYQQTPGQGLQFLFEYFSETQRNKGNFPGRFSGRQFSNSRSEMNVSTLELGDSALYLCASSLTGNSGANVLTFGAGSRLTVL.

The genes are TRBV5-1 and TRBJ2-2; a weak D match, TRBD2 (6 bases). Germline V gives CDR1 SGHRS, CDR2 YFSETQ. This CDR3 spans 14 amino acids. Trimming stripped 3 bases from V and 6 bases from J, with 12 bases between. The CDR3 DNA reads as TGCGCCAGCAGCTCGGGAGTGATCTCCGGGGAGCTGTTTTTT. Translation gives CASSSGVISGELFF.

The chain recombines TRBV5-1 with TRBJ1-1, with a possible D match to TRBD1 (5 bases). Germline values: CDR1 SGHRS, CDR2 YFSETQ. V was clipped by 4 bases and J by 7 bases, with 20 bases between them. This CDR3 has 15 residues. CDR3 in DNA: TGCGCCAGCAGCCTCTCCGGGCCCGGGGCAGGTGAAGCTTTCTTT. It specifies CASSLSGPGAGEAFF.